This T cell receptor beta chain was recovered during a study of shared clonotypes between healthy human individuals. Libraries were prepared by immunoSEQ multiplex PCR; TCRdb keeps only in-frame clonotypes and omits some of them. The repertoire holds roughly 1,600,000 clones, 98% to 99% seen once, with roughly 0.36% in the top ten. The CDR3 is 11 residues long. Per germline, CDR1 SQVTM and CDR2 ANQGSEA. The rearrangement links TRBV29-1 to TRBJ2-3; unclear D gene. The specimen sequenced was naive CD4+ T cells sorted from blood. Described subset: CD45RA+ positively selected. This receptor was obtained from a man younger than 45 in good health. The CDR3 reads CRASLEDTQYF. In DNA form, the CDR3 reads TGCAGAGCAAGCTTGGAAGATACGCAGTATTTT.